Listed below are T cell receptor beta chains from one sample, sequenced in a study of blood T cell repertoires in COVID-19. Generated by immunoSEQ multiplex PCR, the TCRdb table keeps only in-frame clones and is missing some. The sample consists of some 220,000 clones, 86% of them appearing once. The sequenced sample consisted of PBMCs or T cells enriched from blood (not recorded which). The receptor set was obtained from a woman between 50 and 59 years old in a cohort exposed to, infected with or recovered from COVID-19 (not recorded which). Each CDR3 is given with its conserved first and last residue. D genes are given only for firm matches. Only some rows state a clone size, as once, few, many or a class for expanded clones.

j_gene,v_gene,abundance,d_gene,CDR3aa,CDR3nt
TRBJ2-3,TRBV23-1,.,.,CASSQSEEGGDKTDTQYF,TGCGCCAGCAGTCAATCGGAGGAGGGGGGGGATAAAACAGATACGCAGTATTTT
TRBJ1-6,TRBV2,.,.,CASSDYGSPLHF,TGTGCCAGCAGCGACTACGGTTCACCCCTCCACTTT
TRBJ1-4,TRBV19,.,TRBD1,CASSGTGRWEKLFF,TGTGCCAGTAGTGGGACAGGGCGATGGGAAAAACTGTTTTTT
TRBJ2-2,TRBV9,.,TRBD2,CASGDGTSASGELFF,TGTGCCAGCGGAGATGGGACTAGTGCGAGCGGGGAGCTGTTTTTT
TRBJ2-2,TRBV7-2,.,TRBD1,CASSPTGAPGELFF,TGTGCCAGCAGCCCGACAGGGGCCCCCGGGGAGCTGTTTTTT
TRBJ1-5,TRBV19,.,.,CASSWSVGGNQPQHF,TGTGCCAGTAGTTGGAGTGTAGGGGGCAATCAGCCCCAGCATTTT
TRBJ2-6,TRBV30,.,TRBD1,CACRTGGSGANVLTF,TGTGCCTGTCGGACAGGTGGATCTGGGGCCAACGTCCTGACTTTC
TRBJ1-5,TRBV6-5,.,.,CASSYQGNQPQHF,TGTGCCAGCAGTTATCAGGGAAATCAGCCCCAGCATTTT
TRBJ1-1,TRBV7-9,.,.,CASIPPNREAFF,TGTGCCAGCATTCCCCCTAACCGTGAAGCTTTCTTT
TRBJ1-1,TRBV11-2,.,TRBD1,CASSRQITGVPEAFF,TGTGCCAGCAGCCGGCAAATTACAGGGGTACCTGAAGCTTTCTTT
TRBJ1-3,TRBV10-2,.,.,CASHPRSVLSGNTIYF,TGCGCCAGCCATCCCAGATCCGTCTTGTCTGGAAACACCATATATTTT
TRBJ1-5,TRBV4-2,.,.,CASSQGASMGQPQHF,TGTGCCAGCAGCCAAGGGGCCAGCATGGGTCAGCCCCAGCATTTT
TRBJ2-2,TRBV27,.,.,CASSNRFTGELFF,TGTGCCAGCAGTAACAGGTTCACCGGGGAGCTGTTTTTT
TRBJ1-2,TRBV3-1/TRBV3-2,.,.,CASSQAPDGRYGYTF,TGTGCCAGCAGCCAAGCTCCGGACGGGAGGTATGGCTACACCTTC
TRBJ1-5,TRBV2,.,.,CASSGKGYQQPQHF,TGTGCCAGCAGTGGCAAGGGGTATCAGCAGCCCCAGCATTTT
TRBJ1-1,TRBV6-2/TRBV6-3,.,.,CASSYSVGAGNTEAFF,TGTGCCAGCAGTTACTCAGTGGGGGCGGGGAACACTGAAGCTTTCTTT
TRBJ1-1,TRBV3-1/TRBV3-2,.,.,CASSHVMFVGGDGAEAFF,TGTGCCAGCAGCCACGTTATGTTTGTCGGGGGGGACGGTGCTGAAGCTTTCTTT
TRBJ2-7,TRBV7-9,.,TRBD1,CASSLAQGYEQYF,TGTGCCAGCAGCTTAGCACAGGGGTACGAGCAGTACTTC
TRBJ2-7,TRBV6-2/TRBV6-3,.,TRBD2,CASSSGGAGSYEQYF,TGTGCCAGCAGCTCCGGGGGGGCCGGTTCCTACGAGCAGTACTTC
TRBJ2-3,TRBV29-1,.,TRBD2,CSVVSVTSGGAGADTQYF,TGCAGCGTTGTGTCAGTGACTAGCGGGGGGGCTGGGGCAGATACGCAGTATTTT
TRBJ2-7,TRBV7-2,.,TRBD2,CASSRTSGGYEQYF,TGTGCCAGCAGTCGAACTAGCGGGGGCTACGAGCAGTACTTC
TRBJ1-1,TRBV4-1,.,TRBD1,CASSQEKGAANTEAFF,TGCGCCAGCAGCCAAGAGAAGGGGGCGGCCAACACTGAAGCTTTCTTT
TRBJ1-1,TRBV4-1,.,.,CASSQDTERWNTEAFF,TGCGCCAGCAGCCAAGATACGGAGCGATGGAACACTGAAGCTTTCTTT
TRBJ2-6,TRBV6-5,.,.,CAAGSGANVLTF,TGTGCCGCCGGCTCTGGGGCCAACGTCCTGACTTTC
TRBJ1-2,TRBV12-5,.,.,CASGLVASGYGYTF,TGTGCTAGTGGTTTGGTTGCGAGCGGCTATGGCTACACCTTC
TRBJ2-2,TRBV5-1,.,.,CASSREGTFTGELFF,TGCGCCAGCAGCCGGGAAGGGACTTTCACCGGGGAGCTGTTTTTT
TRBJ1-4,TRBV6-5,.,TRBD1,CASRGTGGREKLFF,TGTGCCAGCAGGGGGACAGGGGGCCGTGAAAAACTGTTTTTT
TRBJ2-1,TRBV4-3,.,.,CASSQEQGTEQFF,TGCGCCAGCAGCCAAGAACAGGGCACTGAGCAGTTCTTC
TRBJ1-2,TRBV9,few,TRBD1,CASSVDLGDRGQNYGYTF,TGTGCCAGCAGCGTAGATCTTGGGGACAGGGGGCAGAACTATGGCTACACCTTC
TRBJ1-5,TRBV2,.,TRBD1,CASSAGTEYSNQPQHF,TGTGCCAGCAGTGCAGGGACAGAATATAGCAATCAGCCCCAGCATTTT
TRBJ1-1,TRBV7-9,.,.,CASRPVTGGNTEAFF,TGTGCCAGCAGGCCCGTTACTGGGGGCAACACTGAAGCTTTCTTT
TRBJ1-1,TRBV28,.,TRBD1,CASSSDRAQANTEAFF,TGTGCCAGCAGTTCGGACAGGGCCCAGGCGAACACTGAAGCTTTCTTT
TRBJ1-1,TRBV5-1,.,.,CASSLNTLSLNTEAFF,TGCGCCAGCAGCTTAAATACACTATCCCTGAACACTGAAGCTTTCTTT
TRBJ2-3,TRBV9,.,TRBD2,CASNLPERRGATDTQYF,TGTGCCAGCAACCTACCTGAGAGGCGGGGGGCGACAGATACGCAGTATTTT
TRBJ1-1,TRBV28,.,.,CASSPNMGRAEAFF,TGTGCCAGCAGTCCAAACATGGGGCGAGCTGAAGCTTTCTTT
TRBJ2-3,TRBV7-2,.,TRBD2,CASSLVRLAGGHGTDTQYF,TGTGCCAGCAGCTTAGTCCGCCTAGCGGGGGGGCACGGCACAGATACGCAGTATTTT
TRBJ2-7,TRBV11-2,.,.,CASSSPGQTYEQYF,TGTGCCAGCAGCTCCCCTGGACAGACCTACGAGCAGTACTTC
TRBJ2-7,TRBV30,few,TRBD1,CAWSVRFRDRVIEQYF,TGTGCCTGGAGTGTACGGTTTCGGGACAGGGTGATCGAGCAGTACTTC
TRBJ2-3,TRBV4-3,few,.,CASSQDNGGADTQYF,TGCGCCAGCAGCCAAGATAACGGGGGTGCAGATACGCAGTATTTT
TRBJ2-1,TRBV5-4,.,.,CASSLAGGRRSSYNEQFF,TGTGCCAGCAGCTTGGCCGGGGGGCGGCGAAGCTCCTACAATGAGCAGTTCTTC
TRBJ1-6,TRBV7-2,.,TRBD1,CASSINRGVTLHF,TGTGCCAGCAGCATCAACAGGGGTGTCACCCTCCACTTT
TRBJ2-7,TRBV28,.,.,CATKKRGGRQEQYF,TGTGCCACCAAAAAGAGGGGGGGTCGACAGGAGCAGTACTTC
TRBJ2-3,TRBV6-5,.,.,CASSYSGPNLDTQYF,TGTGCCAGCAGTTACTCGGGGCCGAACTTAGATACGCAGTATTTT
TRBJ2-2,TRBV7-3,.,TRBD2,CASSNNPGGSTGELFF,TGTGCCAGCAGCAACAATCCGGGGGGAAGCACCGGGGAGCTGTTTTTT
TRBJ2-1,TRBV30,.,.,CAWSPSHNEQFF,TGTGCCTGGAGTCCGAGTCACAATGAGCAGTTCTTC
TRBJ2-3,TRBV12-3/TRBV12-4,few,.,CASSQLDTDTQYF,TGTGCCAGCAGCCAACTAGACACAGATACGCAGTATTTT
TRBJ1-1,TRBV7-2,.,.,CASSWRQNTEAFF,TGTGCCAGCAGCTGGCGACAGAACACTGAAGCTTTCTTT
TRBJ1-4,TRBV5-1,few,.,CASSMTAGDEKLFF,TGCGCCAGCAGCATGACAGCGGGGGATGAAAAACTGTTTTTT
TRBJ1-5,TRBV28,.,.,CASSRVSEGPQHF,TGTGCCAGCAGTCGGGTCTCAGAGGGGCCCCAGCATTTT
TRBJ2-4,TRBV7-2,.,TRBD2,CASSPGSSGGLGNIQYF,TGTGCCAGCAGCCCTGGGTCTAGCGGGGGGTTGGGGAACATTCAGTACTTC
TRBJ2-5,TRBV7-3,once,.,CASLPYRNSQETQYF,TGTGCCAGCCTCCCCTACCGAAATAGTCAAGAGACCCAGTACTTC
TRBJ2-4,TRBV5-4,once,.,CASSSRTGKDIQYF,TGTGCCAGCAGCTCCAGGACGGGGAAGGACATTCAGTACTTC
TRBJ1-3,TRBV27,once,.,CASSLRGGARGNTIYF,TGTGCCAGCAGTTTACGCGGGGGGGCGCGAGGAAACACCATATATTTT
TRBJ1-5,TRBV6-8,.,TRBD1,CASSYPTGGANQPQHF,TGTGCCAGCAGTTACCCGACAGGGGGCGCGAATCAGCCCCAGCATTTT
TRBJ2-2,TRBV4-3,.,.,CASSQEGSRNTGELFF,TGCGCCAGCAGCCAAGAAGGGAGCCGGAACACCGGGGAGCTGTTTTTT
TRBJ2-5,TRBV5-4,once,TRBD2,CASSLVSGGLQETQYF,TGTGCCAGCAGCTTGGTTAGCGGGGGACTCCAAGAGACCCAGTACTTC